The 30 T cell receptor beta chains given below trace back to one sample, sequenced in a study of cytomegalovirus exposure and HLA in healthy donors. Amplification used 60 Vbeta primers and 13 Jbeta primers. Clones were read by immunoSEQ multiplex PCR, and TCRdb kept only the in-frame ones, dropping some. Altogether 100,000 or so clones are present, roughly 70% being singletons, with the ten largest covering roughly 1.3%. The sample consisted of PBMCs. The receptors originated from a man in his forties in good health and CMV-seronegative.

The CDR3, as DNA: TGTGCCACCGCGGGGTACAATGAGCAGTTCTTC. This sequence encodes CATAGYNEQFF. J is TRBJ2-1 and V is TRBV15; D is perhaps TRBD2 (6 bases). V was shortened by 8 bases and J by 4 bases, with 6 bases between the two germline ends. The CDR3 runs to 11 residues. CDR1 is LNHNV, CDR2 YYDKDF, per germline (reference sequence).

In its sample, this clone was seen once. The gene calls are TRBV19 and TRBJ1-5; D is perhaps TRBD1 (6 bases). The CDR3 sequence is 16 residues long. V lost 3 bases and J lost 2, with 14 bases in between. From germline, CDR1 is LNHDA and CDR2 SQIVND (reference sequence). The CDR3 loop is CASSMSGGTGNQPQHF. The CDR3 DNA follows: TGTGCCAGTAGTATGTCGGGGGGCACGGGCAATCAGCCCCAGCATTTT.

This rearrangement joins TRBV7-3 to TRBJ2-2; perhaps TRBD2 as D (6 bases). This CDR3 has 16 amino acids. Germline-derived CDR1 and CDR2 are SGHTA and FQGTGA. V lost 4 bases and J 2 bases, leaving 14 bases between the germline ends. For the CDR3, the DNA is TGTGCCAGCAGCTCCCGGGCTGGGACTAACACCGGGGAGCTGTTTTTT. This translates into CASSSRAGTNTGELFF.

The chain carries TRBV27 and TRBJ2-3; a weak D match, TRBD2 (6 bases). The CDR3 is 15 amino acids. CDR1 and CDR2 from the germline V gene are MNHEY and SMNVEV (reference sequence). V was shortened by 8 bases and J by 0 bases, with 15 bases between the two germline ends. The CDR3 sequence is CASEDLASSTDTQYF. CDR3 nucleotides: TGTGCCAGCGAAGATCTAGCGTCTAGCACAGATACGCAGTATTTT.

The V call is TRBV5-4, the J call TRBJ2-1; D possibly corresponds to TRBD1 (6 bases). V shed 1 base and J shed 7 bases, with 9 bases lying between them. The length of the CDR3 is 13 residues. Germline values: CDR1 SGHNT, CDR2 YYREEE (reference sequence). The CDR3 spells CASSLNTGNEQFF. The CDR3 DNA is TGTGCCAGCAGCTTGAACACAGGGAATGAGCAGTTCTTC.

V gene TRBV5-4 combines with J gene TRBJ2-2; D is undetermined. The CDR3 is 14 residues long. Trimming shortened V by 3 bases and J by 6 bases, and 12 bases separated the two germline ends. Per germline, CDR1 SGHNT and CDR2 YYREEE (reference sequence). The CDR3 loop is CASSSLLDPGELFF. The CDR3 DNA follows: TGTGCCAGCAGCTCTTTACTCGATCCCGGGGAGCTGTTTTTT.

A single count supports this clone. The genes are TRBV6-1 and TRBJ1-5; perhaps TRBD1 as D (5 bases). The CDR3 spans 15 residues. Germline CDR1 MNHNS, CDR2 SASEGT. V was clipped by 2 bases and J by 9 bases, with 17 bases between them. As DNA, the CDR3 is TGTGCCAGCAGTGAAAGTTGGCAGGGTTCGTGGCCCCAGCATTTT. Amino acid sequence: CASSESWQGSWPQHF.

CDR3 residues: CASSPKLDRGGTEAFF. CDR3 DNA: TGCGCCAGCAGCCCGAAGCTGGACAGGGGGGGGACTGAAGCTTTCTTT. This chain joins TRBV5-1 and TRBJ1-1; 10 nucleotides match TRBD1. Germline V gene sequence: CDR1 SGHRS, CDR2 YFSETQ. V was clipped by 4 bases and J by 5 bases; unmatched bases: 11. The CDR3 has 16 amino acids. Full variable domain (outside the CDR3, taken from reference TRBV5-1 and TRBJ1-1): KAGVTQTPRYLIKTRGQQVTLSCSPISGHRSVSWYQQTPGQGLQFLFEYFSETQRNKGNFPGRFSGRQFSNSRSEMNVSTLELGDSALYLCASSPKLDRGGTEAFFGQGTRLTVV.

This clone was seen only once. V is TRBV5-1 and J is TRBJ2-7, with TRBD1 as a possible D gene (5 bases). In germline, CDR1 is SGHRS, CDR2 YFSETQ. The length of the CDR3 is 14 residues. V lost 0 bases and J lost 2, with 9 bases in between. This CDR3 reads CASSLVAGTYEQYF. The CDR3 DNA sequence: TGCGCCAGCAGCTTGGTGGCAGGGACCTACGAGCAGTACTTC.

This chain joins TRBV5-5 and TRBJ1-5; tentatively, D is TRBD1 (6 bases). Trimming cost V 4 bases and J 1 base, with 18 bases left between them. The germline gives CDR1 SGHKS, CDR2 YYEKEE (reference sequence). CDR3 length: 17 amino acids. CDR3 bases: TGTGCCAGCAGCCTCGGGACATCTCCCCCGAGCAATCAGCCCCAGCATTTT. Translating it yields CASSLGTSPPSNQPQHF.

The chain joins TRBV28 to TRBJ2-7, with 10 bases that match TRBD1. The germline V gene has CDR1 MDHEN and CDR2 SYDVKM. V gave up 5 bases and J gave up 5 bases; unmatched junction bases: 12. The CDR3 covers 16 residues. CDR3 nucleotide sequence: TGTGCCAGCAGTGCAGCCCCGGGACAGGGGTTACACGAGCAGTACTTC. Its protein is CASSAAPGQGLHEQYF.

In its sample, this clone was seen a few times. This chain joins TRBV27 and TRBJ2-7, with 10 bases identical to TRBD2. Per the germline V gene, CDR1 is MNHEY and CDR2 is SMNVEV (reference sequence). The CDR3 spans 15 residues. Losses at the gene ends were 5 bases for V and 4 bases for J; bases not matched to a gene: 8. The CDR3 nucleotides read TGTGCCAGCAGTCCTAGAGCGGGAGGGTCGTACGAGCAGTACTTC. Protein sequence: CASSPRAGGSYEQYF.

V and J are TRBV7-2 and TRBJ2-7; 8 bases fit TRBD1. The trim removed 2 bases at V and 4 bases at J, leaving 7 bases unmatched. CDR3 length: 15 residues. Germline lookup yields CDR1 SGHTA and CDR2 FQGNSA. The CDR3 coding sequence is TGTGCCAGCAGCTTATCTCCAGGGGGCAGGTACGAGCAGTACTTC. Its translation: CASSLSPGGRYEQYF.

This clone was seen more than once but under ten times. The junction differs from germline at one of its ends, possibly a read error. The chain combines TRBV7-9 with TRBJ2-5, with D perhaps TRBD1 (6 bases). The V gene's germline CDR1 is SEHNR and CDR2 FQNEAQ (reference sequence). The CDR3 loop spans 12 amino acids. Here the CDR3 DNA reads TGTTCCAGCAGCCAGGGGCCAGAGACCCAGTACTTC. This translates into CSSSQGPETQYF.

The rearrangement uses TRBV6-5 and TRBJ2-5; 9 bases agree with TRBD1. The J call may be in error: the DNA end matches TRBJ2-7 better. The CDR3 runs to 14 residues. Germline-derived CDR1 and CDR2 are MNHEY and SVGAGI. DNA of the CDR3: TGTGCCAGCAGCCTAGGGACAGGGTGGTACGAGCAGTACTTC. This translates into CASSLGTGWYEQYF.

CDR3 sequence: CARRTPNTGELFF. In DNA form, the CDR3 reads TGTGCCAGAAGGACACCGAACACCGGGGAGCTGTTTTTT. The rearrangement joins TRBV6-6 to TRBJ2-2, with D possibly TRBD1 on 5 matching bases. The CDR3 contains 13 residues. Per germline, CDR1 MNHNY and CDR2 SVGAGI (reference sequence). Trimming shortened V by 9 bases and J by 0 bases, and 8 bases separated the two germline ends.

The CDR3 nucleotides are TGTGCCACCAGCAGAGAGCTAGCGGTAAATGAGCAGTTCTTC. It specifies CATSRELAVNEQFF. The rearrangement joins TRBV15 to TRBJ2-1; 7 nucleotides align to TRBD2. Germline values: CDR1 LNHNV, CDR2 YYDKDF (reference sequence). This CDR3 is built from 14 residues. Trimming removed 0 bases from V and 7 bases from J; junction bases left unmatched: 3.

V is TRBV7-2 and J is TRBJ1-2; D may be TRBD1 (6 bases). Germline V gives CDR1 SGHTA, CDR2 FQGNSA. The CDR3 runs to 16 residues. Deletions cut 1 base from V and 4 bases from J, with 16 bases between. CDR3 amino acids: CASSLVGGTLSYGYTF. CDR3 in DNA: TGTGCCAGCAGCTTAGTGGGAGGGACACTCTCCTATGGCTACACCTTC.

J is TRBJ2-1 and V is TRBV6-5; 8 bases map to TRBD1. Germline lookup yields CDR1 MNHEY and CDR2 SVGAGI. CDR3 length: 16 residues. V gave up 0 bases and J gave up 3 bases; unmatched junction bases: 4. CDR3 protein: CASSYSETGGYNEQFF. Here the CDR3 DNA reads TGTGCCAGCAGTTACTCGGAAACAGGGGGCTACAATGAGCAGTTCTTC.

This clone was observed a single time. The chain recombines TRBV7-2 with TRBJ1-2, with TRBD1 identical over 8 bases. V lost 3 bases and J lost 7; bases outside the gene matches: 4. This CDR3 contains 13 residues. CDR1 is SGHTA, CDR2 FQGNSA, per germline. CDR3: CASSLDRDSGYTF. CDR3 DNA: TGTGCCAGCAGCTTGGACAGGGATAGTGGCTACACCTTC.

CDR3 nucleotide sequence: TGCGCCAGCTCTCGGGCCGACCGGGACAGGGACTACGAGCAGTACTTC. Its protein product is CASSRADRDRDYEQYF. V usage is TRBV10-1 and J usage is TRBJ2-7, with 9 bases aligning to TRBD1. The CDR3 sequence is 16 residues long. Germline CDR1 and CDR2: WNHNN and SYGVQD (reference sequence). J was trimmed by 3 bases and V by 8 bases; bases with no gene match: 14.

The chain couples TRBV4-2 to TRBJ1-1, with D maybe TRBD1 (6 bases). V lost 4 bases to trimming and J lost 5 bases, with 14 bases between them. Germline CDR1 LGHNA, CDR2 YNFKEQ. This CDR3 spans 14 amino acids. CDR3 DNA: TGTGCCAGCAGCCTAACAGGCCAGGGGACTGAAGCTTTCTTT. Protein sequence: CASSLTGQGTEAFF.

The chain couples TRBV5-1 to TRBJ2-1, with TRBD2 identical over 8 bases. This CDR3 region has 15 residues. V was pared by 4 bases and J by 8 bases, with 11 bases of the junction left unmatched. Germline lookup yields CDR1 SGHRS and CDR2 YFSETQ. DNA of the CDR3: TGCGCCAGCAGCATGGCAGCGGGGGTAGCCTATGAGCAGTTCTTC. This encodes CASSMAAGVAYEQFF. Together with reference TRBV5-1 and TRBJ2-1, the CDR3 gives the full variable domain: KAGVTQTPRYLIKTRGQQVTLSCSPISGHRSVSWYQQTPGQGLQFLFEYFSETQRNKGNFPGRFSGRQFSNSRSEMNVSTLELGDSALYLCASSMAAGVAYEQFFGPGTRLTVL.

The J gene is TRBJ1-1, the V gene TRBV18, with D possibly being TRBD1 (6 bases). CDR3 length: 14 residues. Germline assignment: CDR1 KGHSH and CDR2 LQKENI. The V end lost 5 bases, the J end lost 3 bases, and 13 bases lay between the germline ends. CDR3: CASSATEGDTEAFF. CDR3 bases: TGTGCCAGCTCAGCCACAGAGGGGGACACTGAAGCTTTCTTT.

This rearrangement joins TRBV21-1 to TRBJ2-4; no DNA check was done on the table's D call, TRBD2. TRBV21-1 is shown as a pseudogene. The CDR3 has 13 amino acids. The CDR3 is CASSNGLANIQYF. The CDR3 DNA reads TGTGCCAGCAGCAATGGACTAGCGAACATTCAGTACTTC.

This sequence joins TRBV18 and TRBJ2-1; D unresolved. Trimming removed 3 bases at V and 9 bases at J, with 15 bases between. The CDR3 consists of 14 residues. Germline CDR1 KGHSH, CDR2 LQKENI. CDR3 nucleotides: TGTGCCAGCTCACCGAGAGAACTCGGTGGTGAGCAGTTCTTC. It codes for CASSPRELGGEQFF.

The chain has TRBV2 and TRBJ1-2; TRBD1 agrees at 7 bases. V trimming: 5 bases; J trimming: 0 bases; junction bases outside the gene matches: 3. The germline CDR1 and CDR2 sequences are SNHLY and FYNNEI. The CDR3 extends over 14 amino acids. CDR3 nucleotide sequence: TGTGCCAGCAGTCTGGACAGGCCTAACTATGGCTACACCTTC. This codes for CASSLDRPNYGYTF.

The genes are TRBV4-1 and TRBJ1-2, with TRBD1 identical over 8 bases. The V gene end was trimmed by 1 base and the J gene end by 0 bases; junction bases not matched to a gene: 7. Per germline, CDR1 MGHRA and CDR2 YSYEKL. CDR3 length: 17 amino acids. The CDR3: CASSQAIRGQTNYGYTF. The CDR3 nucleotides are TGCGCCAGCAGCCAAGCTATCAGGGGGCAGACTAACTATGGCTACACCTTC.

The chain couples TRBV30 to TRBJ1-2; possibly TRBD1 for D (5 bases). Germline V gives CDR1 GTSNPN, CDR2 SVGIG (reference sequence). This CDR3 is built from 14 residues. The ends were cut back, 0 bases at V and 6 bases at J, with 14 bases in the middle. This chain's CDR3 is CAWSVLSGWNGYTF. DNA of the CDR3: TGTGCCTGGAGTGTCCTATCAGGGTGGAATGGCTACACCTTC.

The chain couples TRBV4-2 to TRBJ2-7; TRBD2 agrees at 8 bases. J was trimmed by 2 bases and V by 2 bases; bases with no gene match: 5. CDR1 and CDR2 from the germline V gene are LGHNA and YNFKEQ. CDR3 size: 15 residues. The DNA of the CDR3 is TGTGCCAGCAGCCAACTTAGCGGGATTACCTACGAGCAGTACTTC. It yields the protein CASSQLSGITYEQYF.